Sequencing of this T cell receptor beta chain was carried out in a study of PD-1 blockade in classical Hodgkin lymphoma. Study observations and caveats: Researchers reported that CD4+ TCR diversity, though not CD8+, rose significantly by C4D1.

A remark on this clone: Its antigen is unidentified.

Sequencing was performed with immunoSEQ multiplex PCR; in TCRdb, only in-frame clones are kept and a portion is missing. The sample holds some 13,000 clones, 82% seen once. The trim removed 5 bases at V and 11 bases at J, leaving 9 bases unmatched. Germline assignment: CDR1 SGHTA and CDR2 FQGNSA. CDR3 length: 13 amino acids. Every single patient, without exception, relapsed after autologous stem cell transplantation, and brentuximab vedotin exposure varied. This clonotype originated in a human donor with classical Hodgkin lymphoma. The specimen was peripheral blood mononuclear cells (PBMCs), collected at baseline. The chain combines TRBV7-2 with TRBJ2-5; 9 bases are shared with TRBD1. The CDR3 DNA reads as TGTGCCAGCAGCAAGGGGACAGGGCAGCCACAGTACTTC. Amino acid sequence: CASSKGTGQPQYF. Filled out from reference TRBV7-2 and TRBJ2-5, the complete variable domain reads GAGVSQSPSNKVTEKGKDVELRCDPISGHTALYWYRQSLGQGLEFLIYFQGNSAPDKSGLPSDRFSAERTGGSVSTLTIQRTQQEDSAVYLCASSKGTGQPQYFGPGTRLLVL.